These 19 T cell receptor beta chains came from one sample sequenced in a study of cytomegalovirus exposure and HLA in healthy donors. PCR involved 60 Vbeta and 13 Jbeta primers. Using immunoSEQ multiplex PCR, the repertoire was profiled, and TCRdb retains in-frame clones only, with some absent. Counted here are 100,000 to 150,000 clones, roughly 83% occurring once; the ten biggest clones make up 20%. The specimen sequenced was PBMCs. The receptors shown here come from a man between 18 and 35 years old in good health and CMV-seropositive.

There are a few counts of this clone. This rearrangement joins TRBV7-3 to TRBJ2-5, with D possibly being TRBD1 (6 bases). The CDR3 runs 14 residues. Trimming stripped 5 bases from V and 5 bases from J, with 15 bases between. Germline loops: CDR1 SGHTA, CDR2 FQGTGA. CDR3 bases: TGTGCCAGCAGCCCCTCAGGGGCGCCGGAGACCCAGTACTTC. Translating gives CASSPSGAPETQYF.

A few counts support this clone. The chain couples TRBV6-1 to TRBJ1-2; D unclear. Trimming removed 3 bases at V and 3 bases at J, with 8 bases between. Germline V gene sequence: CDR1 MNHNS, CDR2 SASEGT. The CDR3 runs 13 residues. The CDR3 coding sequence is TGTGCCAGCAGTGAGTTGGAGTACTATGGCTACACCTTC. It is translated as CASSELEYYGYTF.

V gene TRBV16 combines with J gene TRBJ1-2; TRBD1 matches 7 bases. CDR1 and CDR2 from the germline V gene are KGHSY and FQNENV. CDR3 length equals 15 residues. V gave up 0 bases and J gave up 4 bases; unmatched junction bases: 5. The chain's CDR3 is CASSQSETGLYGYTF. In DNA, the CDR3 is TGTGCCAGCAGCCAATCTGAGACAGGGCTCTATGGCTACACCTTC.

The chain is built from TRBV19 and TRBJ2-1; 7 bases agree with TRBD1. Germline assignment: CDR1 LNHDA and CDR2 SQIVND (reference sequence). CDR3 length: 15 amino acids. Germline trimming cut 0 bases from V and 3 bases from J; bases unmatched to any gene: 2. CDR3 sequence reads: CASSIDRGYYNEQFF. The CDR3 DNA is TGTGCCAGTAGTATAGACAGGGGGTACTACAATGAGCAGTTCTTC.

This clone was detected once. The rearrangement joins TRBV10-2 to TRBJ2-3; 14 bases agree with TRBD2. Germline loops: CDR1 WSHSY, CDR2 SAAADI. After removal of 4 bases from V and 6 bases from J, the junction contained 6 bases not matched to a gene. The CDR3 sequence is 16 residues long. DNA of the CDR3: TGCGCCAGCAGTGGGACTAGCGGGGGGCGGGAGGATACGCAGTATTTT. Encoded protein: CASSGTSGGREDTQYF.

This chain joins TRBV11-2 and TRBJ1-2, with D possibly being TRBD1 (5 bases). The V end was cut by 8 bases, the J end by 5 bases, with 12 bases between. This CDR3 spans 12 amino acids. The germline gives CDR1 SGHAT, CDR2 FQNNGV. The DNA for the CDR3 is TGTGCCAGCGGGCAGGGAGGGTATGGCTACACCTTC. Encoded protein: CASGQGGYGYTF.

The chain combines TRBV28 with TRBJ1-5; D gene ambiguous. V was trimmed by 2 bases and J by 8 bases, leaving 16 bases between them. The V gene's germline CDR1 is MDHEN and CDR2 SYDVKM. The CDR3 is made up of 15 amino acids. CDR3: CASSLGGRAEEPQHF. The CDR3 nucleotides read TGTGCCAGCAGTTTAGGCGGGCGGGCGGAGGAGCCCCAGCATTTT. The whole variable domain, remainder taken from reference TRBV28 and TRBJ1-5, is DVKVTQSSRYLVKRTGEKVFLECVQDMDHENMFWYRQDPGLGLRLIYFSYDVKMKEKGDIPEGYSVSREKKERFSLILESASTNQTSMYLCASSLGGRAEEPQHFGDGTRLSIL.

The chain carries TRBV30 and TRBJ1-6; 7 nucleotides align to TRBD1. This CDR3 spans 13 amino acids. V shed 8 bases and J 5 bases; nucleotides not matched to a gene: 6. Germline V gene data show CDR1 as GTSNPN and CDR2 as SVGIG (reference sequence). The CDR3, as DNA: TGTGCCCGGGGCGGGACAGATAATTCACCCCTCCACTTT. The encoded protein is CARGGTDNSPLHF.

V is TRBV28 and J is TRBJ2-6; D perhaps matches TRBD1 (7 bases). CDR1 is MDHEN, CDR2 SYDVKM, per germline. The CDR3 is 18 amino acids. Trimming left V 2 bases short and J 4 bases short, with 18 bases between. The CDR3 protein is CASSLIGSGGYGANVLTF. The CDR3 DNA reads TGTGCCAGCAGTTTAATCGGTTCAGGGGGGTACGGGGCCAACGTCCTGACTTTC. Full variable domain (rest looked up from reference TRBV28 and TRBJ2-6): DVKVTQSSRYLVKRTGEKVFLECVQDMDHENMFWYRQDPGLGLRLIYFSYDVKMKEKGDIPEGYSVSREKKERFSLILESASTNQTSMYLCASSLIGSGGYGANVLTFGAGSRLTVL.

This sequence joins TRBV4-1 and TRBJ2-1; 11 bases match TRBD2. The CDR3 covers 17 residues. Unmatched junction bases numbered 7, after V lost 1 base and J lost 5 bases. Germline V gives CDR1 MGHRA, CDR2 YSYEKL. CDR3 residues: CASSQGTLAGVHNEQFF. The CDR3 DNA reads TGCGCCAGCAGCCAAGGGACACTAGCGGGGGTTCACAATGAGCAGTTCTTC.

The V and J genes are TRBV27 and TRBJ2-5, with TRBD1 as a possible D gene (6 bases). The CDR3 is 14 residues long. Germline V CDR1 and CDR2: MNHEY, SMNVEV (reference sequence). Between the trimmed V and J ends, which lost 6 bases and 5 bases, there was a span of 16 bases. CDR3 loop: CASRSGTQGETQYF. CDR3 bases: TGTGCCAGCAGATCCGGGACCCAGGGGGAGACCCAGTACTTC.

This chain's CDR3 is CASSLTGNTEAFF. The DNA of the CDR3 is TGTGCCAGCAGTCTTACAGGGAACACTGAAGCTTTCTTT. The chain couples TRBV28 to TRBJ1-1, with D perhaps TRBD1 (5 bases). Germline lookup yields CDR1 MDHEN and CDR2 SYDVKM. The CDR3 sequence is 13 residues long. Deletions cut 5 bases from V and 1 base from J, with 8 bases between.

The CDR3 loop reads CASSPGQGVETQYF. The CDR3 region has the DNA TGCGCCAGCAGCCCGGGACAGGGGGTAGAGACCCAGTACTTC. The chain has TRBV5-1 and TRBJ2-5, with 11 bases matching TRBD1. The CDR3 runs to 14 residues. The ends lost 4 bases at V and 4 bases at J; junction bases unmatched: 3. Germline CDR1 SGHRS, CDR2 YFSETQ. Drawing the rest from reference TRBV5-1 and TRBJ2-5, the complete variable domain is KAGVTQTPRYLIKTRGQQVTLSCSPISGHRSVSWYQQTPGQGLQFLFEYFSETQRNKGNFPGRFSGRQFSNSRSEMNVSTLELGDSALYLCASSPGQGVETQYFGPGTRLLVL.

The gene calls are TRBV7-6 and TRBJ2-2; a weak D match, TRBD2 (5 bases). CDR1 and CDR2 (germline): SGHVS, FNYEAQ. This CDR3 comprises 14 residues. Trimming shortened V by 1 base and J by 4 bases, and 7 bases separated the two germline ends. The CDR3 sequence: CASSLERPTGELFF. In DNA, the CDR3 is TGTGCCAGCAGCTTAGAGCGGCCCACCGGGGAGCTGTTTTTT.

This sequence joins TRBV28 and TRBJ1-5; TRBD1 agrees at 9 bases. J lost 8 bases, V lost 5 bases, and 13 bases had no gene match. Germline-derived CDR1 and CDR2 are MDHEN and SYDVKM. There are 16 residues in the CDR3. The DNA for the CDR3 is TGTGCCAGCAGTCCCATACCGGGACAGGGTATAGAGCCCCAGCATTTT. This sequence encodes CASSPIPGQGIEPQHF.

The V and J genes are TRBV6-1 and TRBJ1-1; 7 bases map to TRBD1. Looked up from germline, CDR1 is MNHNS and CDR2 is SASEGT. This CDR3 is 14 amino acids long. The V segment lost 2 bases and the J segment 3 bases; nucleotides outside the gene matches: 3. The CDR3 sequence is CASSETGEYTEAFF. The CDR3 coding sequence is TGTGCCAGCAGTGAAACAGGGGAGTACACTGAAGCTTTCTTT.

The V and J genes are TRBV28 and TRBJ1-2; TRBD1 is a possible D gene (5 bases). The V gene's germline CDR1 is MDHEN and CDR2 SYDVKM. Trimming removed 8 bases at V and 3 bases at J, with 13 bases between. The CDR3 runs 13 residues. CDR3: CASGKGLDYGYTF. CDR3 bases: TGTGCCAGCGGAAAGGGGTTGGACTATGGCTACACCTTC.

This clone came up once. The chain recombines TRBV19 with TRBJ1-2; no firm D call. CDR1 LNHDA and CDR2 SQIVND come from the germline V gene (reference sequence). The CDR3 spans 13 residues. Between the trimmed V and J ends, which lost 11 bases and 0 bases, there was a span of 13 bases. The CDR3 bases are TGTGCCGGCGTGAGGCCGACTAACTATGGCTACACCTTC. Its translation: CAGVRPTNYGYTF.

In nucleotides, the CDR3 is TGTGCCAGCAGCTATGAGTCCGGGGAGCTGTTTTTT. It is translated as CASSYESGELFF. The gene calls are TRBV5-4 and TRBJ2-2, with D unclear. This CDR3 comprises 12 residues. Germline V CDR1 and CDR2: SGHNT, YYREEE (reference sequence). Trimming pared 3 bases from V and 6 bases from J, leaving 6 bases between.